The T cell receptor beta chain under discussion was sequenced for a study of blood T cell repertoires in COVID-19. Study as a whole: The samples span acute and convalescent COVID-19 from the United States, Italy and Spain. T cells, B-cell-depleted T cells, or PBMCs provided the cDNA or gDNA that served as material.

V shed 4 bases and J shed 1 base, with 10 bases lying between them. This CDR3 region has 14 residues. Germline CDR1 reads MNHEY; CDR2 reads SVGAGI. Assay used: immunoSEQ multiplex PCR; TCRdb lists only in-frame clones, some missing. Of some 270,000 clones in the sample, roughly 84% were seen once. The sequencing sample was made of PBMCs or T cells enriched from blood (not recorded which). The V and J genes are TRBV6-5 and TRBJ1-1, with D possibly matching TRBD1 (5 bases). This clonotype was sampled from a woman in her 50s who had been exposed to COVID-19. The CDR3 region is CASSLQGSNTEAFF. The CDR3 DNA is TGTGCCAGCAGTTTGCAGGGCTCGAACACTGAAGCTTTCTTT.